One and the same sample provided the 27 T cell receptor beta chains below, sequenced in a study of blood T cell repertoires in COVID-19. Some clones are missing from TCRdb's copy, which holds only in-frame ones; the method was immunoSEQ multiplex PCR. This sample has hundreds of thousands of clones; about 90% occur once, and the top ten carry roughly 2.1%. The sample comprised peripheral blood. The receptors stem from a woman aged 55-70 years with COVID-19, enrolled during active disease.

The chain couples TRBV27 to TRBJ1-3, with 10 bases that match TRBD1. J gave up 4 bases and V 2 bases, and 5 bases lay outside the gene matches. The CDR3 is 16 amino acids. CDR1 is MNHEY, CDR2 SMNVEV, per germline (reference sequence). Here the CDR3 reads CASSLRGQGIGNTIYF. The DNA for the CDR3 is TGTGCCAGCAGTTTAAGGGGACAGGGGATAGGAAACACCATATATTTT.

The rearrangement links TRBV7-7 to TRBJ2-3; D gene ambiguous. V was trimmed by 5 bases and J by 5 bases, leaving 11 bases between them. Germline V gene sequence: CDR1 SSHAT, CDR2 FNYEAQ (reference sequence). This CDR3 has 13 residues. The CDR3 sequence: CASSLRFGDTQYF. CDR3 in DNA: TGTGCCAGCAGCCTCAGGTTTGGAGATACGCAGTATTTT.

The chain links TRBV10-2 to TRBJ1-1, with 8 bases identical to TRBD1. V shed 2 bases and J 3 bases; nucleotides not matched to a gene: 5. Germline CDR1 is WSHSY and CDR2 is SAAADI. There are 15 residues in the CDR3. The CDR3 coding sequence is TGCGCCAGCAGTGAGAGGACAGGGAGGTACACTGAAGCTTTCTTT. Protein product: CASSERTGRYTEAFF.

The rearrangement joins TRBV30 to TRBJ2-2; D is possibly TRBD2 (5 bases). Trimming removed 7 bases from V and 0 bases from J, with 15 bases in between. This CDR3 contains 15 residues. The V gene's germline CDR1 is GTSNPN and CDR2 SVGIG (reference sequence). CDR3 DNA: TGTGCCTACAGAGTGCGGGCCGCGAACACCGGGGAGCTGTTTTTT. Protein product: CAYRVRAANTGELFF.

This clone was found once. The same CDR3 is also encoded by other DNA sequences in this sample. As DNA, the CDR3 is TGTGCCAGCAGCGCCGGACAAAGCTCCTATAATTCACCCCTCCACTTT. Amino acids: CASSAGQSSYNSPLHF. The rearrangement uses TRBV9 and TRBJ1-6; D is possibly TRBD1 (5 bases). V was cut by 3 bases and J by 0 bases, with 10 bases left in between. The CDR3 spans 16 residues. Germline V CDR1 and CDR2: SGDLS, YYNGEE.

The V and J genes are TRBV3-1 (or the pseudogene TRBV3-2) and TRBJ1-1; no clear D. Between the trimmed V and J ends, which lost 2 bases and 0 bases, there was a span of 7 bases. Germline CDR1 reads LGHDT; CDR2 reads YNNKEL (reference sequence). The CDR3 length is 14 residues. The CDR3 nucleotides are TGTGCCAGCAGCCAACACCGAGTGAACACTGAAGCTTTCTTT. This sequence encodes CASSQHRVNTEAFF.

The chain joins TRBV9 to TRBJ2-1, with D tentatively TRBD1 (7 bases). Germline CDR1 SGDLS, CDR2 YYNGEE. The CDR3 has 14 residues. V gave up 2 bases and J gave up 4 bases, with 10 bases separating them. CDR3 residues: CASSVTGRYNEQFF. The CDR3 DNA sequence: TGTGCCAGCAGCGTGACAGGGAGGTACAATGAGCAGTTCTTC. Filled out from reference TRBV9 and TRBJ2-1, the complete variable domain reads DSGVTQTPKHLITATGQRVTLRCSPRSGDLSVYWYQQSLDQGLQFLIQYYNGEERAKGNILERFSAQQFPDLHSELNLSSLELGDSALYFCASSVTGRYNEQFFGPGTRLTVL.

The V and J genes are TRBV13 and TRBJ1-1, with D possibly matching TRBD1 (5 bases). V lost 1 base, J lost 4 bases, and 10 bases lay in between. Germline CDR1 reads PRHDT; CDR2 reads FYEKMQ (reference sequence). This CDR3 has 14 amino acids. The CDR3 DNA reads as TGTGCCAGCAGCTTAGAAGGGGCGAGCACTGAAGCTTTCTTT. Encoded protein: CASSLEGASTEAFF.

This chain connects TRBV3-1 (or the pseudogene TRBV3-2) to TRBJ1-4; TRBD1 is a possible D gene (5 bases). V shed 6 bases and J shed 7 bases, with 18 bases lying between them. The CDR3 has 15 residues. Looked up from germline, CDR1 is LGHDT and CDR2 is YNNKEL (reference sequence). CDR3 sequence: CASSTRIGGGEKLFF. The CDR3 DNA reads TGTGCCAGCAGTACAAGGATTGGGGGAGGTGAAAAACTGTTTTTT.

The CDR3 reads CASSLAGVPTDTQYF. The CDR3 DNA follows: TGCGCCAGCAGCTTGGCGGGGGTGCCCACAGATACGCAGTATTTT. The chain couples TRBV5-1 to TRBJ2-3, with D possibly TRBD2 on 6 matching bases. V was shortened by 0 bases and J by 2 bases, with 10 bases between the two germline ends. The CDR3 extends over 15 amino acids. Germline lookup yields CDR1 SGHRS and CDR2 YFSETQ.

The chain links TRBV29-1 to TRBJ2-7; 7 bases are shared with TRBD2. Germline V gene data show CDR1 as SQVTM and CDR2 as ANQGSEA. V shed 3 bases, J shed 6 bases, and the junction held 8 bases outside the gene matches. The CDR3 is 13 residues long. DNA for the CDR3: TGCAGCGTTGAGGGGGGGGTGGTAGGCGAGCAGTACTTC. Its translation is CSVEGGVVGEQYF.

The rearrangement uses TRBV5-1 and TRBJ2-5, with D hard to call. Germline values: CDR1 SGHRS, CDR2 YFSETQ. V dropped 3 bases and J dropped 3 bases, with 3 bases sitting between them. This CDR3 spans 11 amino acids. Here the CDR3 reads CASSSKETQYF. The CDR3 DNA reads as TGCGCCAGCAGCTCAAAAGAGACCCAGTACTTC.

The chain has TRBV3-1 (or the pseudogene TRBV3-2) and TRBJ1-5; D perhaps matches TRBD1 (5 bases). CDR1 is LGHDT, CDR2 YNNKEL, per germline (reference sequence). There are 16 residues in the CDR3. Trimming took 2 bases from V and 6 from J, leaving 17 bases between them. The CDR3 sequence is CASSQQGMDTIQPQHF. The DNA of the CDR3 is TGTGCCAGCAGCCAACAGGGTATGGACACCATTCAGCCCCAGCATTTT.

The rearrangement joins TRBV28 to TRBJ1-5, with a possible D match to TRBD1 (5 bases). V lost 0 bases, J lost 0 bases, and 9 bases lay in between. Germline CDR1 is MDHEN and CDR2 is SYDVKM. This CDR3 is 16 amino acids long. The CDR3 loop reads CASSLWGGTSNQPQHF. CDR3 sequence (DNA): TGTGCCAGCAGTTTATGGGGAGGGACTAGCAATCAGCCCCAGCATTTT.

CDR3 coding DNA: TGTGCCAGCAGCCAAGGACGGGGAGGCCCAGATACGCAGTATTTT. Amino acids: CASSQGRGGPDTQYF. V is TRBV14 and J is TRBJ2-3, with TRBD2 as a possible D gene (6 bases). Deletions cut 1 base from V and 4 bases from J, with 12 bases between. Germline V gene data show CDR1 as SGHDN and CDR2 as FVKESK. The CDR3 is 15 residues long.

The chain recombines TRBV5-1 with TRBJ2-7, with TRBD2 matching over 11 bases. Germline V gene data show CDR1 as SGHRS and CDR2 as YFSETQ. V lost 5 bases and J lost 4; bases outside the gene matches: 11. This CDR3 is 16 amino acids long. As DNA, the CDR3 is TGCGCCAGCAGATATTCTTTAGCGGGGGGGCGTTACGAGCAGTACTTC. Its protein product is CASRYSLAGGRYEQYF.

This chain joins TRBV4-1 and TRBJ1-2, with D uncertain. Per germline, CDR1 MGHRA and CDR2 YSYEKL. This CDR3 is 15 amino acids long. Trimming took 0 bases from V and 5 from J, leaving 13 bases between them. The CDR3 DNA sequence: TGCGCCAGCAGCCAAGATGTGAGTCGGAGTTATGGCTACACCTTC. It is translated as CASSQDVSRSYGYTF.

CDR3 residues: CASSLGQGDEKLFF. The CDR3 bases are TGCGCCAGCAGCTTGGGACAGGGCGATGAAAAACTGTTTTTT. This chain links TRBV5-1 with TRBJ1-4, with 7 bases identical to TRBD1. With V trimmed by 0 bases and J by 6 bases, 2 bases remained unmatched. The CDR3 is 14 residues long. Looked up from germline, CDR1 is SGHRS and CDR2 is YFSETQ.

This chain uses TRBV27 with TRBJ2-2; 7 bases map to TRBD2. After removal of 5 bases from V and 4 bases from J, the junction contained 7 bases not matched to a gene. The CDR3 extends over 15 amino acids. Germline V CDR1 and CDR2: MNHEY, SMNVEV (reference sequence). The CDR3 nucleotides read TGTGCCAGCAGTCCCCTGGGGGGGGGCACCGGGGAGCTGTTTTTT. Residues: CASSPLGGGTGELFF.

On this clone itself: Other DNA sequences in the sample encode the same CDR3. This chain uses TRBV4-1 with TRBJ2-7; 9 bases match TRBD1. The CDR3 is 14 amino acids. Germline CDR1 MGHRA, CDR2 YSYEKL. V lost 1 base to trimming and J lost 4 bases; unmatched junction nucleotides: 2. This chain's CDR3 is CASSQGTGVYEQYF. Here the CDR3 DNA reads TGCGCCAGCAGCCAAGGGACAGGGGTTTACGAGCAGTACTTC.

This chain connects TRBV27 to TRBJ1-4; 7 positions match TRBD1. The CDR3 runs 15 residues. The V gene's germline CDR1 is MNHEY and CDR2 SMNVEV (reference sequence). After removal of 4 bases from V and 8 bases from J, the junction contained 10 bases not matched to a gene. The CDR3 nucleotides read TGTGCCAGCAGTTCACCATCCGACAGGGCAGAAAAACTGTTTTTT. This sequence encodes CASSSPSDRAEKLFF.

The chain is built from TRBV12-3 or TRBV12-4 and TRBJ2-7; TRBD1 might be the D (6 bases). Trimming stripped 6 bases from V and 10 bases from J, with 13 bases between. The CDR3 is made up of 11 amino acids. DNA of the CDR3: TGTGCCAGCAGCCTCGGGGACAAACAGTACTTC. Translated: CASSLGDKQYF.

The rearrangement joins TRBV6-1 to TRBJ1-5; D is unresolved. The CDR3 runs 13 residues. Germline assignment: CDR1 MNHNS and CDR2 SASEGT. Trimming took off 0 bases at V and 13 bases at J, with 13 bases between the two ends. CDR3 in DNA: TGTGCCAGCAGTGAAGCTTTTCCGGGGATTCAGCATTTT. It yields the protein CASSEAFPGIQHF.

V is TRBV30 and J is TRBJ1-2, with 8 positions matching TRBD1. CDR1 is GTSNPN, CDR2 SVGIG, per germline (reference sequence). J lost 4 bases, V lost 2 bases, and 6 bases had no gene match. CDR3 length equals 14 residues. This CDR3 reads CAWSNRGLGYGYTF. CDR3 nucleotide sequence: TGTGCCTGGAGTAACAGGGGGTTGGGCTATGGCTACACCTTC. Variable domain in full (rest from reference TRBV30 and TRBJ1-2): SQTIHQWPATLVQPVGSPLSLECTVEGTSNPNLYWYRQAAGRGLQLLFYSVGIGQISSEVPQNLSASRPQDRQFILSSKKLLLSDSGFYLCAWSNRGLGYGYTFGSGTRLTVV.

The chain uses TRBV4-2 and TRBJ1-1, with a possible D match to TRBD1 (6 bases). CDR1 is LGHNA, CDR2 YNFKEQ, per germline. The CDR3 is 14 residues long. V was shortened by 1 base and J by 5 bases, with 11 bases between the two germline ends. The CDR3 loop reads CASSQATGRTEAFF. CDR3 nucleotides: TGTGCCAGCAGCCAAGCAACAGGGCGTACTGAAGCTTTCTTT.

The rearrangement links TRBV9 to TRBJ1-1, with 9 nucleotides matching TRBD1. Losses at the gene ends were 3 bases for V and 1 base for J; bases not matched to a gene: 1. The CDR3 is made up of 14 amino acids. Germline CDR1 reads SGDLS; CDR2 reads YYNGEE. For the CDR3, the DNA is TGTGCCAGCAGCGCACAGGGGGCGAACACTGAAGCTTTCTTT. Its protein is CASSAQGANTEAFF. Variable domain in full (rest from reference TRBV9 and TRBJ1-1): DSGVTQTPKHLITATGQRVTLRCSPRSGDLSVYWYQQSLDQGLQFLIQYYNGEERAKGNILERFSAQQFPDLHSELNLSSLELGDSALYFCASSAQGANTEAFFGQGTRLTVV.

The chain links TRBV6-4 to TRBJ2-1, with 9 bases identical to TRBD2. V lost 3 bases and J lost 12; bases outside the gene matches: 9. Germline CDR1 reads MRHNA; CDR2 reads SNTAGT. The CDR3 totals 14 residues. The DNA of the CDR3 is TGTGCCAGCAGTGAGATTAAGGCGGGGGGGCCGCAGTTCTTC. Encoded protein: CASSEIKAGGPQFF.